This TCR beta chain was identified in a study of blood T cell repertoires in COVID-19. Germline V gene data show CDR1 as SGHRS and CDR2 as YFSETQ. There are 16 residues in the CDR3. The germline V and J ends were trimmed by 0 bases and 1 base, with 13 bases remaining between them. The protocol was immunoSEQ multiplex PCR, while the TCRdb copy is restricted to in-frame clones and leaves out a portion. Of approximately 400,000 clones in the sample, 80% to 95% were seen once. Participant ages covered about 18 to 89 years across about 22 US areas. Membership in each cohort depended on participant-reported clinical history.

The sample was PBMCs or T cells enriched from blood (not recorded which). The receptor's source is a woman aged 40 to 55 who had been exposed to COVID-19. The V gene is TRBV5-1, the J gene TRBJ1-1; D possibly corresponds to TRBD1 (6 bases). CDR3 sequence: CASSLEQGRRNTEAFF. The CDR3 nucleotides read TGCGCCAGCAGCTTGGAACAGGGACGGAGGAACACTGAAGCTTTCTTT.